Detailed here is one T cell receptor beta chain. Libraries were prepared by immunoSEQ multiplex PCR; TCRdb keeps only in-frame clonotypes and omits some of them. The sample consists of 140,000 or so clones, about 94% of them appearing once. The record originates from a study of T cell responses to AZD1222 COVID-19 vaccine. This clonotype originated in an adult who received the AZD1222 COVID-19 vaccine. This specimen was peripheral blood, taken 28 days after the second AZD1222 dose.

The CDR3: CASPSGGRHLLFF. DNA of the CDR3: TGTGCCAGCCCCTCGGGGGGCCGACATTTGCTGTTTTTT. This chain connects TRBV27 to TRBJ2-2; maybe TRBD2 (7 bases). V was trimmed by 8 bases and J by 13 bases, leaving 20 bases between them. The V gene's germline CDR1 is MNHEY and CDR2 SMNVEV (reference sequence). The CDR3 runs 13 residues.